This record looks at one T cell receptor (beta chain) sequence and its context. What it binds is unknown. TCRdb keeps only in-frame clones here, not all; method: immunoSEQ multiplex PCR. The sample has a few hundred thousand clones; about 80% are singletons. The treatment is: some 20 received Ad26.COV2.S at low or high dose, single or two shots; about 5 received placebo; per-sample allocation not given. The samples were gathered on day 63 after the first injection of vaccine or placebo. This sample stems from a study of Ad26.COV2.S vaccination and SARS-CoV-2 variants. For the study at large: Within the COV1001 Ad26.COV2.S trial arm, the donor was enrolled.

Trimming took off 7 bases at V and 5 bases at J, with 21 bases between the two ends. This CDR3 spans 15 amino acids. CDR1 SGHRS and CDR2 YFSETQ come from the germline V gene. Study-level findings and limits: The TCR breadth and depth analyses may have understated or missed part of the total T cell responses.

The specimen comprised peripheral blood, sampled in a trial of Ad26.COV2.S vaccine versus placebo. The V gene is TRBV5-1, the J gene TRBJ2-5; tentative D call: TRBD2 (7 bases). This TCR derives from a person aged 18-65 years who received the Ad26.COV2.S COVID-19 vaccine or a placebo. CDR3 residues: CASHQGDRGAETQYF. The CDR3 DNA follows: TGCGCCAGCCACCAGGGAGACCGGGGGGCGGAGACCCAGTACTTC.